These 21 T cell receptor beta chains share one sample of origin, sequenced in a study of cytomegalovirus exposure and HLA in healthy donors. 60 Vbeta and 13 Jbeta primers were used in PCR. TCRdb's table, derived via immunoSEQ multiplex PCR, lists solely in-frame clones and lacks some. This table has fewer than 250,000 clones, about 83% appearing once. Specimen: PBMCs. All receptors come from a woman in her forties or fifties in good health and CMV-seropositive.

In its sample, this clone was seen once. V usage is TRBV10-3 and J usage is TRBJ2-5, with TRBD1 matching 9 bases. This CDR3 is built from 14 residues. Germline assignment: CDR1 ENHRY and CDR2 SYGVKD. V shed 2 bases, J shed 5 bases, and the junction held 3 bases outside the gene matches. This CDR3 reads CAISEPGQGETQYF. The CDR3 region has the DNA TGTGCCATCAGTGAGCCAGGACAGGGGGAGACCCAGTACTTC.

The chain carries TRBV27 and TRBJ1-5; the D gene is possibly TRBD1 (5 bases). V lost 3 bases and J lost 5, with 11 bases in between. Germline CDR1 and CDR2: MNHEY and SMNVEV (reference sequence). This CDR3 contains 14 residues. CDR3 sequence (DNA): TGTGCCAGCAGTTTTCAGGGTGGATATCAGCCCCAGCATTTT. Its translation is CASSFQGGYQPQHF.

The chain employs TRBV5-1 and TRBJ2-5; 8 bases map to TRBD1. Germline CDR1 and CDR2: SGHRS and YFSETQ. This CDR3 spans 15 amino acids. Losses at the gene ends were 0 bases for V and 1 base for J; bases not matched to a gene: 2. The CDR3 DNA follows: TGCGCCAGCAGCTTGGGGGACAGGTTCCAAGAGACCCAGTACTTC. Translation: CASSLGDRFQETQYF.

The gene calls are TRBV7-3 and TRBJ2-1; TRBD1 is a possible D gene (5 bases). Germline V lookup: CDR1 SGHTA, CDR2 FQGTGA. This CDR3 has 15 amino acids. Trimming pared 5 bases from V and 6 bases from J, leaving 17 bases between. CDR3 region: CASSLPAVQGNEQFF. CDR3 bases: TGTGCCAGCAGCCTCCCGGCGGTCCAGGGCAATGAGCAGTTCTTC.

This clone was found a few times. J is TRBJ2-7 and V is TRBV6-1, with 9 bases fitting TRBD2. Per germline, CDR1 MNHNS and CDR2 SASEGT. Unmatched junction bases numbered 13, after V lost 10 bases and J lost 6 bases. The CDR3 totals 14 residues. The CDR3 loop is CATQPGLASSEQYF. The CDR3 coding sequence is TGTGCCACCCAACCGGGACTAGCTTCGTCCGAGCAGTACTTC.

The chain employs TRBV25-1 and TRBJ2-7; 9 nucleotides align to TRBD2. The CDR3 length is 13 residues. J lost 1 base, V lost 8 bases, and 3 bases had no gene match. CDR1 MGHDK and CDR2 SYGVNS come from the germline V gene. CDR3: CASGLAGSYEQYF. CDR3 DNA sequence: TGTGCCAGCGGCCTAGCGGGGTCCTACGAGCAGTACTTC.

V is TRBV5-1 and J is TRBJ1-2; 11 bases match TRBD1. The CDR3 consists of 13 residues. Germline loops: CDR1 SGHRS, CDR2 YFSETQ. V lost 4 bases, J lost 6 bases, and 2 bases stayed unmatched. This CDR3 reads CASSQDRGHGYTF. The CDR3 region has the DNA TGCGCCAGCAGCCAGGACAGGGGGCATGGCTACACCTTC.

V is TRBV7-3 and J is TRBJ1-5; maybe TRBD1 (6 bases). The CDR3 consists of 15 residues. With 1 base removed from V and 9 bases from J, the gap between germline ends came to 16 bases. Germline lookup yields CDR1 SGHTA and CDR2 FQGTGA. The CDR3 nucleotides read TGTGCCAGCAGCTTAATAGGGGGAGACGGTCGGCCCCAGCATTTT. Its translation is CASSLIGGDGRPQHF.

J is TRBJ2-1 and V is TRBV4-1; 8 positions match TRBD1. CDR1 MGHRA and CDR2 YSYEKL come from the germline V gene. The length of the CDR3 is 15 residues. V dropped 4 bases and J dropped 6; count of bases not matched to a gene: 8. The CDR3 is CASSRQQGAPNEQFF. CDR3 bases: TGCGCCAGCAGCCGTCAGCAGGGGGCCCCCAATGAGCAGTTCTTC.

This CDR3 is CASSLSWGDTEAFF. The CDR3 DNA reads as TGTGCCAGCAGTTTATCCTGGGGCGATACTGAAGCTTTCTTT. The rearrangement uses TRBV27 and TRBJ1-1; tentatively, D is TRBD1 (5 bases). Per the germline V gene, CDR1 is MNHEY and CDR2 is SMNVEV (reference sequence). The V end lost 0 bases, the J end lost 5 bases, and 10 bases lay between the germline ends. This CDR3 spans 14 amino acids.

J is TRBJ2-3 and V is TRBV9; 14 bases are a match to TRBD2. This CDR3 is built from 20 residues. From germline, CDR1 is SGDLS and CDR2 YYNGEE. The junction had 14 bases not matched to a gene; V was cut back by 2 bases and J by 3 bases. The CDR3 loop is CASSVSSWTSGGIDTDTQYF. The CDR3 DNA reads TGTGCCAGCAGCGTCTCGTCCTGGACTAGCGGGGGGATTGATACAGATACGCAGTATTTT.

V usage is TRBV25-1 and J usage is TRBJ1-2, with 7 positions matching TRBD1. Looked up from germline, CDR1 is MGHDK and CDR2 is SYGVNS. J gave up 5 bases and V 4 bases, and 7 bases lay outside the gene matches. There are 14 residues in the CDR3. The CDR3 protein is CASSASRGTYGYTF. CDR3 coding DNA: TGTGCCAGCAGTGCGTCCAGGGGGACTTATGGCTACACCTTC.

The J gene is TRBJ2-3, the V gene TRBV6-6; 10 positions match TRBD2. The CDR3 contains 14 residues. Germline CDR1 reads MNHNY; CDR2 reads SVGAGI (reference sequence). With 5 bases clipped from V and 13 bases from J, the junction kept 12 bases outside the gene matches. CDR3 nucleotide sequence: TGTGCCAGCAGTCATGGGACTAGCGCCGGAGAGAAGTATTTT. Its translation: CASSHGTSAGEKYF.

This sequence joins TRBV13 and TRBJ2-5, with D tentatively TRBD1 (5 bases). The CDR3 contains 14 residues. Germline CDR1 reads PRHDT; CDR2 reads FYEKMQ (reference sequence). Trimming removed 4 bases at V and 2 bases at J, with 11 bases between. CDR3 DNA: TGTGCCAGCAGCTATGGGGCGGAGCAAGAGACCCAGTACTTC. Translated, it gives CASSYGAEQETQYF. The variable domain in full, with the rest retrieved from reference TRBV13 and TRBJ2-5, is AAGVIQSPRHLIKEKRETATLKCYPIPRHDTVYWYQQGPGQDPQFLISFYEKMQSDKGSIPDRFSAQQFSDYHSELNMSSLELGDSALYFCASSYGAEQETQYFGPGTRLLVL.

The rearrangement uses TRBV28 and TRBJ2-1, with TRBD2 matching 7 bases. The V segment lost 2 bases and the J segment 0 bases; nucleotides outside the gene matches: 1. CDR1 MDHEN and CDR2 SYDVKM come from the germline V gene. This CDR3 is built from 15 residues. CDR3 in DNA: TGTGCCAGCAGTTTAAGCGGGGCCTCCTACAATGAGCAGTTCTTC. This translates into CASSLSGASYNEQFF.

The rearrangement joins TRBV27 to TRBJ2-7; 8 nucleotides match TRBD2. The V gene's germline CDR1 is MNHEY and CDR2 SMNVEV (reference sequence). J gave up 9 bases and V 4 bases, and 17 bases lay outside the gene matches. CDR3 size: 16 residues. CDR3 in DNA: TGTGCCAGCAGTTATTCTGGGCTAGCGGGTGCTCACGGGCAGTACTTC. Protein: CASSYSGLAGAHGQYF.

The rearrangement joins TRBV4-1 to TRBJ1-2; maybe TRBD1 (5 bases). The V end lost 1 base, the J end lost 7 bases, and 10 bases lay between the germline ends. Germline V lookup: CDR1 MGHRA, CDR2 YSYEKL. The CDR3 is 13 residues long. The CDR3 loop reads CASSQGQLGGYTF. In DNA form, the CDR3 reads TGCGCCAGCAGCCAAGGACAGTTGGGTGGCTACACCTTC.

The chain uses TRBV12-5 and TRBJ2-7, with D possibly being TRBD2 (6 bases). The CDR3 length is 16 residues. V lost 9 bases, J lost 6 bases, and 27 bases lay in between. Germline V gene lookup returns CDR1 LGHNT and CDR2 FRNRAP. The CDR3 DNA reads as TGTGCTAGCATTAAACCGGGACTTTCAAACCTAAGCGAGCAGTACTTC. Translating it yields CASIKPGLSNLSEQYF.

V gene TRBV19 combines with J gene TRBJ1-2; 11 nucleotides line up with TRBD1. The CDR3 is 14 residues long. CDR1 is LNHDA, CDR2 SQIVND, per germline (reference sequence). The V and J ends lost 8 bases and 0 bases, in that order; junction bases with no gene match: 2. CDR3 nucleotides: TGTGCCAGTGGGGGACAGGGGGCTAACTATGGCTACACCTTC. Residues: CASGGQGANYGYTF.

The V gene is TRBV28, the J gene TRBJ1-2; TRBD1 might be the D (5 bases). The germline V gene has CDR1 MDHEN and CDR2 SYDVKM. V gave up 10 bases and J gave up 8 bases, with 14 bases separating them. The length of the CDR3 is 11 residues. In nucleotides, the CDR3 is TGTGCCACATGGACACGGAAGGGCTACACCTTC. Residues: CATWTRKGYTF.

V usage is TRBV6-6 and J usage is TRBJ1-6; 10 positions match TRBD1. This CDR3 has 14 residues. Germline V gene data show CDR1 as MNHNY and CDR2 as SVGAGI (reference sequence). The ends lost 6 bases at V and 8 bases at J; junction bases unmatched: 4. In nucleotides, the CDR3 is TGTGCCAGCAGCCCCGGGACAGGGGATTCACCCCTCCACTTT. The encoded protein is CASSPGTGDSPLHF.